Each of the 18 T cell receptor beta chains below was sequenced from the same sample in a study of shared clonotypes between healthy human individuals (dated by TCRdb to 2018 to 2021). Libraries came from the immunoSEQ multiplex PCR assay. TCRdb retrieved this table from immuneACCESS and kept in-frame rearrangements only. Not all clones are present; in checked studies, unresolved V genes account for under half, and no reason is known for the remainder. The sample contains about 2.4 million clones, roughly 93% of them found a single time. The ten largest clonotypes hold 0.36% of the sample. Sequences were obtained from naive CD4+ T cells from PBMCs. The meaning of the sample's cell subset or site label: CD45RA+ positively selected. Receptors were obtained from a young man in good health. Some clones in this sample may be carry-over from other donors' samples.

The chain has TRBV7-9 and TRBJ2-5; D is perhaps TRBD1 (6 bases). Germline loops: CDR1 SEHNR, CDR2 FQNEAQ (reference sequence). The CDR3 consists of 13 residues. The ends were cut back, 7 bases at V and 5 bases at J, with 14 bases in the middle. CDR3 sequence (DNA): TGTGCCAGCATCAGCAGGGGAACGGAGACCCAGTACTTC. Its protein is CASISRGTETQYF.

This clone was picked up one time. The chain recombines TRBV5-1 with TRBJ2-7, with 14 positions matching TRBD2. The length of the CDR3 is 15 residues. Germline V gives CDR1 SGHRS, CDR2 YFSETQ. After removal of 4 bases from V and 4 bases from J, the junction contained 4 bases not matched to a gene. The CDR3 reads CASSMGLAGVYEQYF. The CDR3 DNA is TGCGCCAGCAGCATGGGACTAGCGGGGGTATACGAGCAGTACTTC.

The V and J genes are TRBV18 and TRBJ1-1; TRBD1 might be the D (6 bases). Trimming removed 3 bases from V and 4 bases from J, with 15 bases in between. The CDR3 covers 15 residues. Looked up from germline, CDR1 is KGHSH and CDR2 is LQKENI. The CDR3 reads CASSPLRGGTTEAFF. The CDR3, as DNA: TGTGCCAGCTCACCCCTAAGGGGGGGGACCACTGAAGCTTTCTTT.

The chain is built from TRBV4-1 and TRBJ2-3; tentative D call: TRBD2 (6 bases). Germline CDR1 is MGHRA and CDR2 is YSYEKL. This CDR3 region has 16 residues. The germline V and J ends were trimmed by 2 bases and 0 bases, with 12 bases remaining between them. As DNA, the CDR3 is TGCGCCAGCAGCCAACCTCTGGCGGGGAGCACAGATACGCAGTATTTT. Its protein product is CASSQPLAGSTDTQYF.

The chain joins TRBV6-6 to TRBJ2-5; D not certain. The V end lost 7 bases, the J end lost 2 bases, and 11 bases lay between the germline ends. CDR3 length: 13 amino acids. The germline V gene has CDR1 MNHNY and CDR2 SVGAGI (reference sequence). The CDR3 bases are TGTGCCAGCACCACGTGGCAGCAAGAGACCCAGTACTTC. Protein sequence: CASTTWQQETQYF.

The chain couples TRBV10-3 to TRBJ2-7, with 11 positions matching TRBD2. V lost 6 bases, J lost 2 bases, and 6 bases stayed unmatched. This CDR3 spans 15 amino acids. Per the germline V gene, CDR1 is ENHRY and CDR2 is SYGVKD. DNA of the CDR3: TGTGCCATCAGGAAGGGACTAGCGGAAGCCTACGAGCAGTACTTC. Residues: CAIRKGLAEAYEQYF.

This clone was found once. V is TRBV27 and J is TRBJ2-5, with TRBD2 matching over 13 bases. V gave up 3 bases and J gave up 6 bases; unmatched junction bases: 10. Germline CDR1 and CDR2: MNHEY and SMNVEV (reference sequence). CDR3 length equals 17 residues. The CDR3 region has the DNA TGTGCCAGCAGTTTCGCCGGAACTAGCGGGAGGGCCAAGACCCAGTACTTC. Its translation is CASSFAGTSGRAKTQYF.

CDR3 DNA sequence: TGTGCCAGCAGTTACACAAGACAGGGAACTCAGCCCCAGCATTTT. It codes for CASSYTRQGTQPQHF. V gene TRBV6-5 combines with J gene TRBJ1-5; 7 positions agree with TRBD1. The CDR3 totals 15 residues. Germline V gene data show CDR1 as MNHEY and CDR2 as SVGAGI. Trimming cost V 2 bases and J 6 bases; bases outside gene matches: 7.

V is TRBV11-2 and J is TRBJ2-5, with D possibly TRBD2 on 5 matching bases. The germline V and J ends were trimmed by 2 bases and 9 bases, with 19 bases remaining between them. CDR3 size: 15 residues. CDR1 SGHAT and CDR2 FQNNGV come from the germline V gene. CDR3 loop: CASSLQYPAGEPQYF. CDR3 DNA: TGTGCCAGCAGCTTACAATACCCCGCTGGGGAGCCCCAGTACTTC.

The chain is built from TRBV5-4 and TRBJ2-5; the D call may be TRBD1 or TRBD2 (5 bases each). CDR1 and CDR2 from the germline V gene are SGHNT and YYREEE (reference sequence). This CDR3 has 14 amino acids. The V end was cut by 2 bases, the J end by 1 base, with 9 bases between. CDR3 bases: TGTGCCAGCAGCTTCTATGGGGGCCAAGAGACCCAGTACTTC. It encodes CASSFYGGQETQYF.

The J gene is TRBJ2-4, the V gene TRBV19; the D is unclear. Trimming shortened V by 8 bases and J by 1 base, and 12 bases separated the two germline ends. Germline-derived CDR1 and CDR2 are LNHDA and SQIVND (reference sequence). CDR3 length equals 14 residues. In DNA, the CDR3 is TGTGCCAGTTCGAGTGGCTCGGCCAAAAACATTCAGTACTTC. Amino acids: CASSSGSAKNIQYF.

The V call is TRBV30, the J call TRBJ1-1; a possible D gene is TRBD1 (5 bases). Per the germline V gene, CDR1 is GTSNPN and CDR2 is SVGIG (reference sequence). V dropped 1 base and J dropped 10 bases, with 19 bases sitting between them. CDR3 size: 14 residues. The CDR3 coding sequence is TGTGCCTGGAGTGACGTCGGCATGGTTGGGGCAGCTTTCTTT. It specifies CAWSDVGMVGAAFF.

This clone appeared once. V is TRBV7-4 and J is TRBJ2-5; 7 bases match TRBD2. The CDR3 covers 15 residues. The germline V gene encodes CDR1 SGHVT and CDR2 SQSDAQ. Germline trimming cut 2 bases from V and 4 bases from J; bases unmatched to any gene: 7. The CDR3 loop is CASSLHGLGGETQYF. The CDR3 DNA is TGTGCCAGCAGCTTACATGGACTAGGAGGAGAGACCCAGTACTTC.

This CDR3 is CASRLQGTHNEQFF. Here the CDR3 DNA reads TGTGCCAGCAGGCTACAGGGGACCCACAATGAGCAGTTCTTC. This rearrangement joins TRBV7-9 to TRBJ2-1; 7 nucleotides match TRBD1. This CDR3 region has 14 residues. CDR1 SEHNR and CDR2 FQNEAQ come from the germline V gene (reference sequence). The V and J ends lost 6 bases and 5 bases, in that order; junction bases with no gene match: 7. Together with reference TRBV7-9 and TRBJ2-1, the CDR3 gives the full variable domain: DTGVSQNPRHKITKRGQNVTFRCDPISEHNRLYWYRQTLGQGPEFLTYFQNEAQLEKSRLLSDRFSAERPKGSFSTLEIQRTEQGDSAMYLCASRLQGTHNEQFFGPGTRLTVL.

Notes on this clone: The same CDR3 is also encoded by other DNA sequences in this sample. V and J are TRBV5-1 and TRBJ2-1; no clear D. CDR3 length equals 14 residues. Germline loops: CDR1 SGHRS, CDR2 YFSETQ. Trimming cost V 0 bases and J 2 bases, with 6 bases left between them. The CDR3 reads CASSLDGTYNEQFF. CDR3 DNA: TGCGCCAGCAGCTTGGACGGAACCTACAATGAGCAGTTCTTC.

V is TRBV29-1 and J is TRBJ1-1; possibly TRBD1 for D (5 bases). CDR1 is SQVTM and CDR2 is ANQGSEA in the germline V gene. Trimming removed 3 bases at V and 1 base at J, with 9 bases between. The CDR3 length is 13 residues. CDR3 sequence reads: CSVDKGQNTEAFF. The CDR3, as DNA: TGCAGCGTTGATAAGGGGCAGAACACTGAAGCTTTCTTT.

V gene TRBV14 combines with J gene TRBJ1-2, with a tentative D call TRBD1 (6 bases). Trimming pared 4 bases from V and 8 bases from J, leaving 20 bases between. The CDR3 is 15 amino acids. Germline CDR1 SGHDN, CDR2 FVKESK. The CDR3 coding sequence is TGTGCCAGCAGCCCGCGGATCGCAGGGGACTTAGGCTACACCTTC. The encoded protein is CASSPRIAGDLGYTF.

The chain combines TRBV28 with TRBJ2-7; D is ambiguous. CDR3 length: 11 amino acids. With 7 bases removed from V and 3 bases from J, the gap between germline ends came to 7 bases. Germline V gene lookup returns CDR1 MDHEN and CDR2 SYDVKM. The CDR3 sequence: CASNSRYEQYF. For the CDR3, the DNA is TGTGCCAGCAATAGCCGCTACGAGCAGTACTTC. Full variable domain (missing parts from reference TRBV28 and TRBJ2-7): DVKVTQSSRYLVKRTGEKVFLECVQDMDHENMFWYRQDPGLGLRLIYFSYDVKMKEKGDIPEGYSVSREKKERFSLILESASTNQTSMYLCASNSRYEQYFGPGTRLTVT.